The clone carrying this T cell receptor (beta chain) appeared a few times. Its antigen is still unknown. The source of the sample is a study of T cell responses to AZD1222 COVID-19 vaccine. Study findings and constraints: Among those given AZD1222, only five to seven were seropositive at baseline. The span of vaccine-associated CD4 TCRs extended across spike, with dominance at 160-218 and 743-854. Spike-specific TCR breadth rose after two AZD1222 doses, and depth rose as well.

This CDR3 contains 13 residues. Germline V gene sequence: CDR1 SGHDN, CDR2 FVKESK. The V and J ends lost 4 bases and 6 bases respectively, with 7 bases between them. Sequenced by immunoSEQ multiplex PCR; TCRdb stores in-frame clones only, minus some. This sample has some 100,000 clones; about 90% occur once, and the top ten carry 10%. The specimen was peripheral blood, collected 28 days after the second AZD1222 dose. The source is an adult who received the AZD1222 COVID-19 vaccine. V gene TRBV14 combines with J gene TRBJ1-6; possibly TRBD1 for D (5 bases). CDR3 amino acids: CASSLGGNSPLHF. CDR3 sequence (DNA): TGTGCCAGCAGCCTGGGGGGTAATTCACCCCTCCACTTT.